The 17 T cell receptor beta chains presented below share a single source sample, sequenced in a study of patients and donors after allogeneic stem cell transplantation. Using its own MiXCR run on the RT-PCR reads, TCRdb lists one record per CDR3 protein. The sample holds 160,000 or so distinct CDR3 sequences, about 24% seen once. Input material: blood, either unsorted or a sorted T cell fraction (not recorded which). Source of these receptors: a human donor who was either an allogeneic HSCT recipient or a stem cell or donor lymphocyte infusion donor (not recorded which). It is not recorded whose cells these are; they may come from a transplant donor.

This clonotype was seen a handful of times. This sequence joins TRBV2 and TRBJ1-1, with 7 bases identical to TRBD1. CDR1 and CDR2 (germline): SNHLY, FYNNEI. V was clipped by 11 bases and J by 1 base; unmatched bases: 13. There are 15 residues in the CDR3. The DNA for the CDR3 is TGTGCCGTCGGCCCCCGGGACAGACAGAACACTGAAGCTTTCTTT. It is translated as CAVGPRDRQNTEAFF.

This clonotype was seen more than once but under ten times. The V call is TRBV7-2, the J call TRBJ2-1, with unresolved D. V was shortened by 1 base and J by 5 bases, with 15 bases between the two germline ends. Germline loops: CDR1 SGHTA, CDR2 FQGNSA. The CDR3 consists of 16 residues. CDR3 in DNA: TGTGCCAGCAGCTTAGACTGGGCGGATATTAACAATGAGCAGTTCTTC. As protein: CASSLDWADINNEQFF.

This clonotype was seen repeatedly, ten times or more. V and J are TRBV2 and TRBJ1-5, with a possible D match to TRBD1 (5 bases). The CDR3 contains 15 residues. Germline CDR1 and CDR2: SNHLY and FYNNEI. With 6 bases removed from V and 3 bases from J, the gap between germline ends came to 15 bases. The CDR3 reads CASRPLDSDNQPQHF. The CDR3 bases are TGTGCCAGCAGACCCCTCGACAGCGACAATCAGCCCCAGCATTTT.

This clonotype was found a few times. This chain connects TRBV29-1 to TRBJ1-1, with 7 bases matching TRBD1. Germline V gene data show CDR1 as SQVTM and CDR2 as ANQGSEA. The V and J ends lost 5 bases and 0 bases, in that order; junction bases with no gene match: 3. The CDR3 totals 13 residues. The CDR3 sequence: CSVRQGLNTEAFF. The CDR3 coding sequence is TGCAGCGTTAGACAGGGCCTGAACACTGAAGCTTTCTTT. Looking up the rest from reference TRBV29-1 and TRBJ1-1 gives the full variable domain: SAVISQKPSRDICQRGTSLTIQCQVDSQVTMMFWYRQQPGQSLTLIATANQGSEATYESGFVIDKFPISRPNLTFSTLTVSNMSPEDSSIYLCSVRQGLNTEAFFGQGTRLTVV.

This clonotype was detected a few times. The chain carries TRBV7-9 and TRBJ2-7; 7 bases agree with TRBD2. The ends lost 1 base at V and 7 bases at J; junction bases unmatched: 7. The V gene's germline CDR1 is SEHNR and CDR2 FQNEAQ (reference sequence). There are 14 residues in the CDR3. The CDR3 reads CASSLGLAEVEQYF. The CDR3 DNA sequence: TGTGCCAGCAGCTTAGGTCTAGCGGAAGTTGAGCAGTACTTC.

This chain links TRBV5-1 with TRBJ2-7; D not certain. Germline V CDR1 and CDR2: SGHRS, YFSETQ. V lost 0 bases, J lost 1 base, and 8 bases lay in between. This CDR3 is built from 14 residues. CDR3 residues: CASSLEGRSYEQYF. As DNA, the CDR3 is TGCGCCAGCAGCTTGGAGGGTCGGTCCTACGAGCAGTACTTC.

The chain joins TRBV20-1 to TRBJ1-1; D unclear. Germline values: CDR1 DFQATT, CDR2 SNEGSKA (reference sequence). Trimming shortened V by 3 bases and J by 0 bases, and 8 bases separated the two germline ends. The CDR3 has 13 amino acids. CDR3 nucleotide sequence: TGCAGTGCTAGTCACTCAATGAACACTGAAGCTTTCTTT. As protein: CSASHSMNTEAFF.

This clonotype was counted many times. This chain links TRBV5-1 with TRBJ2-2, with 10 bases that match TRBD2. Germline loops: CDR1 SGHRS, CDR2 YFSETQ. The trim removed 3 bases at V and 1 base at J, leaving 3 bases unmatched. The CDR3 loop spans 16 amino acids. CDR3 sequence: CASSSLAGGNTGELFF. CDR3 bases: TGCGCCAGCAGCTCCTTAGCGGGGGGGAACACCGGGGAGCTGTTTTTT.

This rearrangement joins TRBV28 to TRBJ2-1; a weak D match, TRBD1 (6 bases). The CDR3 extends over 16 amino acids. V dropped 5 bases and J dropped 3 bases, with 17 bases sitting between them. Germline-derived CDR1 and CDR2 are MDHEN and SYDVKM. The CDR3 loop is CASSPDSGAVYNEQFF. The CDR3 nucleotides read TGTGCCAGCAGTCCGGACAGCGGAGCGGTCTACAATGAGCAGTTCTTC.

This clonotype appeared a few times. V and J are TRBV18 and TRBJ1-1, with D possibly TRBD1 on 6 matching bases. This CDR3 spans 12 amino acids. Trimming removed 8 bases from V and 8 bases from J, with 15 bases in between. CDR1 and CDR2 (germline): KGHSH, LQKENI. The CDR3: CASTPAQGEAFF. For the CDR3, the DNA is TGTGCCAGCACCCCGGCACAGGGCGAAGCTTTCTTT.

This clonotype has only a few counts. The chain is built from TRBV20-1 and TRBJ2-7; no definite D call. CDR1 and CDR2 from the germline V gene are DFQATT and SNEGSKA (reference sequence). The CDR3 extends over 12 amino acids. V was pared by 3 bases and J by 6 bases, with 12 bases between. CDR3 bases: TGCAGTGCTAGTTACTGGCTCAGCGAGCAGTACTTC. It encodes CSASYWLSEQYF.

This chain uses TRBV29-1 with TRBJ2-1, with 8 bases fitting TRBD2. V was pared by 6 bases and J by 6 bases, with 1 base of the junction left unmatched. The CDR3 runs 11 residues. Germline loops: CDR1 SQVTM, CDR2 ANQGSEA. The CDR3 DNA reads as TGCAGCGTCACTAGCGGCAATGAGCAGTTCTTC. Its translation: CSVTSGNEQFF.

A few counts support this clonotype. This chain connects TRBV5-1 to TRBJ2-6; D possibly corresponds to TRBD1 (5 bases). Germline CDR1 and CDR2: SGHRS and YFSETQ. There are 18 residues in the CDR3. Trimming left V 0 bases short and J 0 bases short, with 13 bases between. Here the CDR3 reads CASSLDRLMSSGANVLTF. CDR3 nucleotide sequence: TGCGCCAGCAGCTTGGACAGGCTAATGAGCTCTGGGGCCAACGTCCTGACTTTC.

The genes are TRBV7-3 and TRBJ2-1; TRBD2 matches at 16 bases. The CDR3 loop spans 20 amino acids. Germline lookup yields CDR1 SGHTA and CDR2 FQGTGA. V dropped 1 base and J dropped 5; count of bases not matched to a gene: 11. CDR3 protein: CASSLKVLGLAGGPNNEQFF. The CDR3 DNA is TGTGCCAGCAGCTTAAAGGTCTTGGGACTAGCGGGAGGGCCAAACAATGAGCAGTTCTTC.

This clonotype was counted between two and nine times. The chain combines TRBV20-1 with TRBJ1-5; no clear D gene. Trimming cost V 1 base and J 2 bases, with 9 bases left between them. Germline V gives CDR1 DFQATT, CDR2 SNEGSKA (reference sequence). The CDR3 is 14 residues long. The DNA for the CDR3 is TGCAGTGCTAGAGGAGATCCCGGCAATCAGCCCCAGCATTTT. Translation gives CSARGDPGNQPQHF.

The chain carries TRBV12-3 or TRBV12-4 and TRBJ2-5; D unclear. V lost 6 bases and J 4 bases, leaving 9 bases between the germline ends. The CDR3 loop spans 12 amino acids. The CDR3: CASSRKIETQYF. The CDR3 DNA sequence: TGTGCCAGCAGCCGAAAGATAGAGACCCAGTACTTC.

The chain is built from TRBV5-1 and TRBJ2-1; no clear D. Germline V gene data show CDR1 as SGHRS and CDR2 as YFSETQ. V lost 7 bases and J lost 2, with 10 bases in between. This CDR3 spans 13 amino acids. The CDR3 spells CASGPAPYNEQFF. CDR3 DNA: TGCGCCAGCGGGCCCGCGCCCTACAATGAGCAGTTCTTC.